This T cell receptor (beta chain) originates from a study of OX40 agonist ivuxolimab in advanced cancers. Sequencing was performed with immunoSEQ multiplex PCR; in TCRdb, only in-frame clones are kept and a portion is missing. The sample has about 100,000 clones; roughly 90% are singletons. The CDR3 has 15 amino acids. V shed 4 bases and J 1 base; nucleotides not matched to a gene: 5. Per the germline V gene, CDR1 is SGHRS and CDR2 is YFSETQ. This sequence was found in an adult with an advanced solid tumor such as melanoma, head and neck, liver or kidney cancer. The chain joins TRBV5-1 to TRBJ1-3; the match to TRBD1 covers 7 bases. The sample here was CD4+ or CD8+ T cells sorted from blood, taken in a trial of the OX40 agonist ivuxolimab. CDR3 in amino acids: CASSQTGLSGNTIYF. The CDR3 DNA sequence: TGCGCCAGCAGCCAGACAGGGTTGTCTGGAAACACCATATATTTT.